Listed below are T cell receptor beta chains from one sample, sequenced in a study of blood T cells in healthy people across ages. TCRdb redid the calling of the 5' RACE reads with MiXCR, one entry per CDR3 protein. Of over 450,000 distinct CDR3 sequences in the sample, less than 25% were seen once. Another study also made use of these data, one on T cells of mothers and their children.

The sample comprised blood. These receptors were obtained from a boy aged 10-17 years in good health. Each CDR3 is given without its conserved first and last residue. D genes are given only for firm matches.

j_gene,d_gene,v_gene,CDR3aa
TRBJ1-1,.,TRBV28,ASISSQNTEAF
TRBJ2-3,TRBD2,TRBV29-1,SVEDRRSGARTDTQY
TRBJ2-7,.,TRBV20-1,SARVAGAYEQY
TRBJ2-7,.,TRBV27,ASSQTDLSYEQY
TRBJ2-5,.,TRBV6-6,ASSSGAQY
TRBJ2-3,TRBD2,TRBV4-2,ASSQVASGVADTQY
TRBJ2-5,TRBD1,TRBV5-1,ASSSGTGASGTQY
TRBJ2-7,.,TRBV10-3,AISGDPYEQY
TRBJ2-5,.,TRBV7-2,ASSATRQETQY
TRBJ2-6,.,TRBV9,ASSVYSSGANVLT
TRBJ1-1,.,TRBV4-3,ASSQAEGRYEAF
TRBJ1-2,.,TRBV9,ASSTRQADGYGYT
TRBJ1-1,TRBD1,TRBV10-3,AIGERGTGGEAF
.,TRBD2,TRBV6-6,ASSSRAGVFEQF
TRBJ2-5,.,TRBV6-6,ASSYGGARDKETQY
TRBJ2-7,.,TRBV7-9,ASTRVGDNEQY
TRBJ1-1,.,TRBV28,ACSARQVLNTEAF
TRBJ2-6,.,TRBV20-1,SAREGSSGANVLT
TRBJ2-5,.,TRBV5-1,ASRGVAEETQY
TRBJ2-3,.,TRBV18,ASSPRSGSTDTQY
TRBJ2-1,TRBD2,TRBV5-1,ASSLGTGGRVQF
TRBJ2-1,TRBD2,TRBV4-1,ASSQDLTSGRIGSYNEQF
TRBJ1-1,.,TRBV2,ASSVGTEAF
TRBJ2-7,TRBD1,TRBV6-5,ASSYVNRGHEQY
TRBJ2-1,TRBD2,TRBV12-5,ASGLGLAGAYNEQF
TRBJ2-1,.,TRBV20-1,SARGGLNEQF
TRBJ1-2,.,TRBV18,ASSPTQAYGYT
TRBJ2-5,TRBD2,TRBV7-3,ASSLMGLAKETQY
.,.,TRBV20-1,SAQRDERAYNEQF
TRBJ1-2,TRBD1,TRBV20-1,SAYPGQDY
TRBJ2-1,TRBD1,TRBV29-1,SVEWDRQIISYNEQF
TRBJ2-3,.,TRBV7-9,ASSLGRETDTQY
TRBJ2-7,.,TRBV7-8,ASSLGVAVEQY
TRBJ1-1,.,TRBV29-1,SVELGNTEAF
TRBJ1-2,.,TRBV27,ASSFGTAASDYT
TRBJ1-2,.,TRBV20-1,SAGIPSSNYGYT
TRBJ2-1,.,TRBV6-5,ASSYPKQRLSYNEQF